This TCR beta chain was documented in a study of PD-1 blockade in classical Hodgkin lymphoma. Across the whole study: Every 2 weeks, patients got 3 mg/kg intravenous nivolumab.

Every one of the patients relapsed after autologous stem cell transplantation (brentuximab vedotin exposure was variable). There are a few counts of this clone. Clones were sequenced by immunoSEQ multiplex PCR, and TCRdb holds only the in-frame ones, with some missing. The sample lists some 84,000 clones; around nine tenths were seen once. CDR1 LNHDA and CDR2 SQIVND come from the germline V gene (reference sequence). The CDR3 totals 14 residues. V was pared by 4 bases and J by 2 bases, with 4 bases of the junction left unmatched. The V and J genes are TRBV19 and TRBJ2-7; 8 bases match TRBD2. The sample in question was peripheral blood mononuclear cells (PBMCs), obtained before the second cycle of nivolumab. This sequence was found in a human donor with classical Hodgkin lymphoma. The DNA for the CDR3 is TGTGCCAGTAGTACTCTAGCGGGTCCCTACGAGCAGTACTTC. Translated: CASSTLAGPYEQYF.